The count of the clone carrying this T cell receptor beta chain is one. The CDR3 length is 16 residues. The record originates from a study of immune cell composition in non-small cell lung cancer. Method: immunoSEQ multiplex PCR; TCRdb's copy keeps in-frame clones and lacks some. Of about 2,100 clones in the sample, roughly four fifths are singletons; the top ten hold roughly a quarter. The sequencing input was lung tumor tissue. The sequence came from a human donor with non-small cell lung cancer. The chain uses TRBV21-1 and TRBJ2-1; the table's D call TRBD2 went unverified against the DNA. TRBV21-1 corresponds to a pseudogene. In DNA form, the CDR3 reads TGTGCCAGCAGCAAGTCGACTAGCGGGATCGAGGATGAGCAGTTCTTC. Translating it yields CASSKSTSGIEDEQFF.